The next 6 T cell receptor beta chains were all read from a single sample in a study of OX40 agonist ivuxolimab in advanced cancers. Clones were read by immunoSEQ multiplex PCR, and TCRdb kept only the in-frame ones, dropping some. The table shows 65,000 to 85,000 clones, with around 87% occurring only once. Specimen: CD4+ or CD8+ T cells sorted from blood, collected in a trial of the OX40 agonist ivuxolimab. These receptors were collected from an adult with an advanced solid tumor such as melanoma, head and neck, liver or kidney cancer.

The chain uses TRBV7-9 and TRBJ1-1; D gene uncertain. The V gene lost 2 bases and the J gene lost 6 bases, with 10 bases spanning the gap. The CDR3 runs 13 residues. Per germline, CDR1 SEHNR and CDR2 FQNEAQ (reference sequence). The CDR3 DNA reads TGTGCCAGCAGCTTAATGGGGAAGGCTGAAGCTTTCTTT. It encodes CASSLMGKAEAFF.

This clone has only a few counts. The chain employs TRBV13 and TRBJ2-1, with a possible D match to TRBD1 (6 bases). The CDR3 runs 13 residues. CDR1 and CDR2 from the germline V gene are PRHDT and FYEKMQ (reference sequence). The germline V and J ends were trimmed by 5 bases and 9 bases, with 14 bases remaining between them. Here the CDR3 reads CASSQGFAGEQFF. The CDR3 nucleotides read TGTGCCAGCAGCCAGGGGTTTGCCGGTGAGCAGTTCTTC. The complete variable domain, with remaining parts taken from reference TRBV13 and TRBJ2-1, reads AAGVIQSPRHLIKEKRETATLKCYPIPRHDTVYWYQQGPGQDPQFLISFYEKMQSDKGSIPDRFSAQQFSDYHSELNMSSLELGDSALYFCASSQGFAGEQFFGPGTRLTVL.

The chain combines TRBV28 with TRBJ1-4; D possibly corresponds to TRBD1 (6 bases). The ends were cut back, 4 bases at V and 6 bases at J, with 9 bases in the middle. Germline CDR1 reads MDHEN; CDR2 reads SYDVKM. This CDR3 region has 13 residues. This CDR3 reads CASSYTGYEKLFF. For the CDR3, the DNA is TGTGCCAGCAGTTATACAGGGTATGAAAAACTGTTTTTT.

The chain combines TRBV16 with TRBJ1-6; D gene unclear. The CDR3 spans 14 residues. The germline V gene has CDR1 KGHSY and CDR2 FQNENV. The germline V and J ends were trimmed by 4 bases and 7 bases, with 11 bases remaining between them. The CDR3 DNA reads TGTGCCAGCAGCCGCGGACTTTTCAATTCACCCCTCCACTTT. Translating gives CASSRGLFNSPLHF.

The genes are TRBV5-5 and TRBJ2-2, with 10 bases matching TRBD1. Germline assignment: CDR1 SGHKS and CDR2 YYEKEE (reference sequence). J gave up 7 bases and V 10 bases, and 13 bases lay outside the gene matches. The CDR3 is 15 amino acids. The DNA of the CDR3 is TGTGCCTCCAACCCGGGACAGGGGATCGGCGGGGAGCTGTTTTTT. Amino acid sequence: CASNPGQGIGGELFF.

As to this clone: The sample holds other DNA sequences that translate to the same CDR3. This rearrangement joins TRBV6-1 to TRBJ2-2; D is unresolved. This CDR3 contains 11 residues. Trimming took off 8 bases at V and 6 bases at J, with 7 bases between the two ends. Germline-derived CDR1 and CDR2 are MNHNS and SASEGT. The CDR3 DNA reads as TGTGCCAGCTCGAGGTCCGGGGAGCTGTTTTTT. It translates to CASSRSGELFF.